This T cell receptor (beta chain) came from a study of T cells in Graves' hyperthyroidism and ophthalmopathy. Study-wide findings and caveats: Most thyroid clonotypes expanded above 0.001 were also detected in blood.

The source material, RNA transcripts, was used to amplify TCR beta CDR3 regions. The primer set for the first-round RT-PCR of the TCR CDR3 was HTBI. TCRdb passed the multiplex PCR reads through MiXCR, listing each CDR3 protein once. The sample shows 500,000 or so distinct CDR3 sequences, approximately 17% of them seen only once. This clonotype was detected a few times. Its matching antigen is unknown. This clonotype originated in a woman aged 18-29 years with Graves' ophthalmopathy. Sequenced material: blood.

Written as DNA, the CDR3 is TGTGCCAGCAGTTACGAACCCGGGACGGACCTGTTTTTT. Its protein product is CASSYEPGTDLFF. V is TRBV7-6 and J is TRBJ2-2; D possibly matches TRBD1 or TRBD2 (5 bases each). The CDR3 length is 13 residues. The germline V and J ends were trimmed by 6 bases and 14 bases, with 19 bases remaining between them. Germline-derived CDR1 and CDR2 are SGHVS and FNYEAQ.